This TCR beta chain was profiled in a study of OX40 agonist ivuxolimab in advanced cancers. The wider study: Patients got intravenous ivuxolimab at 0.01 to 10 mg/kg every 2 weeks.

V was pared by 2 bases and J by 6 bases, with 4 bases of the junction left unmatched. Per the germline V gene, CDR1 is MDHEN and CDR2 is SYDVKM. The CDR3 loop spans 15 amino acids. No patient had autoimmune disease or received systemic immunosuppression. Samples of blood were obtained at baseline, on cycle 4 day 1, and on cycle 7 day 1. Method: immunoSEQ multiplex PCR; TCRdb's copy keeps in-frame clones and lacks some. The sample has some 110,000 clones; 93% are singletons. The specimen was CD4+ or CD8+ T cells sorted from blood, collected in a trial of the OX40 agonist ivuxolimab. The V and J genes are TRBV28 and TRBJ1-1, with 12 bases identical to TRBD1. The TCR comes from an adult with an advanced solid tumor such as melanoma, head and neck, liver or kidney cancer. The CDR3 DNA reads TGTGCCAGCAGTTTACCCGGGACAGGGGGCTCTGAAGCTTTCTTT. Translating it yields CASSLPGTGGSEAFF.